The source of this T cell receptor beta chain is a study of blood T cell repertoires in COVID-19. Here immunoSEQ multiplex PCR was the method, and the copy in TCRdb shows in-frame clones only, minus some. Among some 460,000 clones listed, roughly 87% were seen once. The V and J ends lost 5 bases and 4 bases respectively, with 12 bases between them. CDR3 length: 13 amino acids. In germline, CDR1 is SGHRS, CDR2 YFSETQ. The chain links TRBV5-1 to TRBJ2-5; D is perhaps TRBD2 (5 bases). The sequence derives from a woman between 18 and 30 years old with acute COVID-19. The source material was PBMCs or T cells enriched from blood (not recorded which). CDR3: CASRREVGETQYF. The DNA for the CDR3 is TGCGCCAGCAGACGGGAAGTTGGAGAGACCCAGTACTTC.